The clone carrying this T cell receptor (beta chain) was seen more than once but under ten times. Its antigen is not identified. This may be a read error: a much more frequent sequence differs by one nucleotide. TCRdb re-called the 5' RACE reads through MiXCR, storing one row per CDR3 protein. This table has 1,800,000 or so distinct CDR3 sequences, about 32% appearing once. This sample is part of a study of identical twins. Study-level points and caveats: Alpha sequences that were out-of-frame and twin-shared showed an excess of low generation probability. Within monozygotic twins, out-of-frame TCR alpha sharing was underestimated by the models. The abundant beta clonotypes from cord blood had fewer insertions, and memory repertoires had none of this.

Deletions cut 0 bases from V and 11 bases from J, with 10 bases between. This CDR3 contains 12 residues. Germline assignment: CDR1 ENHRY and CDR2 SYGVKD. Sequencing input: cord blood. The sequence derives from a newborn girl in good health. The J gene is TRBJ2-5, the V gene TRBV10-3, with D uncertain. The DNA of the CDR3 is TGTGCCATCAGTGAGTCGCTTGGTGAGCAGTACTTC. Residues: CAISESLGEQYF.